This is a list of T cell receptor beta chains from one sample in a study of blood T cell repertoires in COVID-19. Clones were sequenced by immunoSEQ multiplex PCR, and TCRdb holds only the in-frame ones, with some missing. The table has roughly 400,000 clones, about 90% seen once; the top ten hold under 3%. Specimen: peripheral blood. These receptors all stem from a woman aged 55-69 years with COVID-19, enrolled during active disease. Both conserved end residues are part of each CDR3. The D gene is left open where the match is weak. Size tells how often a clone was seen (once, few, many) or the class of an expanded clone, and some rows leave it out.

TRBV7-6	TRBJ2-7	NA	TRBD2	CASSSSTSGGAVAYEQYF	TGTGCCAGCAGCTCCTCGACTAGCGGGGGGGCGGTCGCCTACGAGCAGTACTTC
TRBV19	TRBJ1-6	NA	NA	CASTGGGDYNSPLHF	TGTGCCAGTACAGGCGGGGGAGACTATAATTCACCCCTCCACTTT
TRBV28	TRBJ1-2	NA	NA	CASGTGLYGYTF	TGTGCCAGCGGTACAGGGTTATATGGCTACACCTTC
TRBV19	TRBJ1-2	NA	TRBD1	CASRVRDRDGYTF	TGTGCCAGTAGAGTGCGGGACAGGGATGGCTACACCTTC
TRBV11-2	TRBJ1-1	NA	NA	CASSQNTGGNTEAFF	TGTGCCAGCAGCCAGAACACGGGGGGGAACACTGAAGCTTTCTTT
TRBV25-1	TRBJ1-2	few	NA	CASSPAGKSSYGYTF	TGTGCCAGCAGTCCGGCGGGGAAGTCTTCCTATGGCTACACCTTC
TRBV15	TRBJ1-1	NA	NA	CATRRAAEAFF	TGTGCCACCAGGAGGGCGGCTGAAGCTTTCTTT
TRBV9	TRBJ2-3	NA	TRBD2	CASSVGPSGGATDTQYF	TGTGCCAGCAGCGTAGGGCCTAGCGGGGGGGCCACGGATACGCAGTATTTT
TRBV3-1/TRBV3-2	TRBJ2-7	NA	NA	CASREGYEQYF	TGTGCCAGCAGGGAGGGGTACGAGCAGTACTTC
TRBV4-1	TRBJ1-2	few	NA	CASSQAYRDGYTF	TGCGCCAGCAGCCAAGCTTACAGGGATGGCTACACCTTC
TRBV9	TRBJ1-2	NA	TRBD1	CASSPGGMNQGYTF	TGTGCCAGCAGCCCAGGGGGTATGAATCAGGGCTACACCTTC
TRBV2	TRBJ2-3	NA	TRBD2	CASSRRAGGSTDTQYF	TGTGCCAGCTCACGGAGGGCGGGGGGCAGCACAGATACGCAGTATTTT
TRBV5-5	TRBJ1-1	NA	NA	CASSSSIQVLEAFF	TGTGCCAGCAGCTCTAGCATTCAGGTCCTCGAAGCTTTCTTT
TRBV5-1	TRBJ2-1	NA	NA	CASSLGIPGPHEQFF	TGCGCCAGCAGCTTGGGCATCCCTGGCCCCCATGAGCAGTTCTTC
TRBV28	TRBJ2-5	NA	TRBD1	CASSPFPGQGAGSQYF	TGTGCCAGCAGCCCTTTTCCGGGACAGGGGGCTGGGTCCCAGTACTTC
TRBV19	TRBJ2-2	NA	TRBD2	CASRVVGGTAFTGELFF	TGTGCCAGTAGGGTGGTCGGGGGGACCGCATTCACCGGGGAGCTGTTTTTT
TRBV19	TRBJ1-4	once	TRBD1	CATRQGGGLNEKLFF	TGTGCCACCCGACAGGGGGGGGGTCTTAATGAAAAACTGTTTTTT
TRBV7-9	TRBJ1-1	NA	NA	CASSLQGIGTEAFF	TGTGCCAGCAGCTTACAGGGGATCGGCACTGAAGCTTTCTTT
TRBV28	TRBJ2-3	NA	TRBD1	CASTRDRDPTDTQYF	TGTGCCAGCACTAGGGACAGGGATCCCACAGATACGCAGTATTTT
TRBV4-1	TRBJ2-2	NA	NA	CASSQKGTGVNTGELFF	TGCGCCAGCAGCCAAAAAGGAACAGGAGTTAACACCGGGGAGCTGTTTTTT
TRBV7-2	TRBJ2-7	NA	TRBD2	CASSLGGGTVSYEQYF	TGTGCCAGCAGCTTAGGGGGGGGTACCGTCTCCTACGAGCAGTACTTC
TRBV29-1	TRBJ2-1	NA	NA	CSVPWTEDYNEQFF	TGCAGCGTTCCCTGGACAGAGGATTACAATGAGCAGTTCTTC
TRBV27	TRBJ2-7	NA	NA	CASSLQGSYEQYF	TGTGCCAGCAGTTTACAGGGCTCCTACGAGCAGTACTTC
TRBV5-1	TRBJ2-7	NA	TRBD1	CASSSRLWGQGNEQYF	TGCGCCAGCAGCTCAAGGCTCTGGGGACAGGGTAACGAGCAGTACTTC
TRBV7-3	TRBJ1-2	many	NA	CASSLAGGEGYTF	TGTGCCAGCAGCTTAGCGGGCGGAGAGGGCTACACCTTC
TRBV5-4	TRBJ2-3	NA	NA	CASSRNREDTQYF	TGTGCCAGCAGCCGGAACAGGGAGGATACGCAGTATTTT
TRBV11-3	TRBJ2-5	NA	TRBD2	CASSLGEGETQYF	TGTGCCAGCAGCTTGGGGGAGGGAGAGACCCAGTACTTC
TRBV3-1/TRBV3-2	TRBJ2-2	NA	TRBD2	CASRRLAGGPIGELFF	TGTGCCAGCAGGCGGCTTGCGGGGGGGCCTATCGGGGAGCTGTTTTTT
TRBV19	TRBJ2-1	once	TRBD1	CASSVSQGAPYNEQFF	TGTGCCAGTAGTGTTTCACAGGGGGCACCCTACAATGAGCAGTTCTTC
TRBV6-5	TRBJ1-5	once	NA	CARPHEGDSNQPQHF	TGTGCCAGACCCCACGAGGGAGATAGCAATCAGCCCCAGCATTTT
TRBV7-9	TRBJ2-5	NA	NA	CASSLGDIYPKETQYF	TGTGCCAGCAGCTTAGGAGATATATACCCCAAAGAGACCCAGTACTTC
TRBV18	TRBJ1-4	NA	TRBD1	CASSPERTGPAEKLFF	TGTGCCAGCTCACCCGAGAGGACAGGGCCCGCTGAAAAACTGTTTTTT
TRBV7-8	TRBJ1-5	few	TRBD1	CASSLEGQGLSQPQHF	TGTGCCAGCAGCTTAGAAGGACAGGGTCTCTCCCAGCCCCAGCATTTT
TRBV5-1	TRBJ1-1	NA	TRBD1	CASSPGQGLAAFF	TGCGCCAGCAGCCCGGGACAGGGGCTAGCAGCTTTCTTT
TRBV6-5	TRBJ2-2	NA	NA	CASSYLQGGGTGELFF	TGTGCCAGCAGTTATTTGCAGGGCGGTGGCACCGGGGAGCTGTTTTTT
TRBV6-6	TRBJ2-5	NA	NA	CASSFDSGTQYF	TGTGCCAGCAGTTTCGACAGTGGGACCCAGTACTTC
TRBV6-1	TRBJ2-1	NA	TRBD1	CASSDPRGRNEQFF	TGTGCCAGCAGTGATCCCAGGGGGCGGAATGAGCAGTTCTTC
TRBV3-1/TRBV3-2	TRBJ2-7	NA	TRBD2	CASSPERGTHYEQYF	TGTGCCAGCAGCCCAGAGCGGGGGACCCACTACGAGCAGTACTTC
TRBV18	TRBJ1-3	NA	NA	CASSPQGNGNTIYF	TGTGCCAGCTCACCTCAGGGGAATGGAAACACCATATATTTT
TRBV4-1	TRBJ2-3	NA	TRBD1	CASSQETGYTQYF	TGCGCCAGCAGCCAGGAGACAGGGTATACGCAGTATTTT